This T cell receptor beta chain appears in the sequencing data of a study of blood T cells in healthy people across ages. Germline CDR1 and CDR2: SGDLS and YYNGEE. CDR3 size: 12 residues. The V end lost 3 bases, the J end lost 8 bases, and 11 bases lay between the germline ends. A J-beta primer mix and a sample-barcoded 5' primer were used in a second PCR of about 7 to 12 cycles. Unique molecular identifiers of 12 random nucleotides labeled each cDNA. Using its own MiXCR run on the 5' RACE reads, TCRdb lists one record per CDR3 protein. The data contain around 1,000,000 distinct CDR3 sequences, about 23% of them singletons. Overall study results and limits: In long-lived donors, naive CD4+ cell counts and diversity exceeded those of aged donors.

This clonotype was seen a few times. The antigen remains unidentified. These same data were also listed under a study on T cells of mothers and their children. That paper states: Unrelated mother-child pairs always had slightly, but never significantly, lower normalized overlap than related pairs.

This chain connects TRBV9 to TRBJ1-2; no firm D call. The sequence was collected from a girl aged 2-10 years in good health. The source material was blood. As DNA, the CDR3 is TGTGCCAGCAGCGCGACGTCGAGAGGCTACACCTTC. Protein: CASSATSRGYTF. The variable domain in full, completed from reference TRBV9 and TRBJ1-2, reads DSGVTQTPKHLITATGQRVTLRCSPRSGDLSVYWYQQSLDQGLQFLIQYYNGEERAKGNILERFSAQQFPDLHSELNLSSLELGDSALYFCASSATSRGYTFGSGTRLTVV.